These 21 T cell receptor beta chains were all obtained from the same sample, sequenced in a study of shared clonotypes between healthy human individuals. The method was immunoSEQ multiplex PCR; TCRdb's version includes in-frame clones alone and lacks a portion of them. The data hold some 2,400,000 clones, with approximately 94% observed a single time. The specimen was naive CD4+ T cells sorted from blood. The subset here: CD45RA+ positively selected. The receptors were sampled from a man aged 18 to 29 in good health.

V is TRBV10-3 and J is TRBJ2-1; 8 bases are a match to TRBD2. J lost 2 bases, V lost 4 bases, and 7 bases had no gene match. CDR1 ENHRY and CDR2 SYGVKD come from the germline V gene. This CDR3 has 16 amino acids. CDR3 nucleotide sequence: TGTGCCATCAGTGCCACTAGCGGCATCACCTACAATGAGCAGTTCTTC. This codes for CAISATSGITYNEQFF.

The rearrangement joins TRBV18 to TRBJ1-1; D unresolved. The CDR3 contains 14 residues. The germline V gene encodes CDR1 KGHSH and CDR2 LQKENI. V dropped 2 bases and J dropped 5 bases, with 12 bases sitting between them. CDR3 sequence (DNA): TGTGCCAGCTCACCAGGGGAATGGGCAACTGAAGCTTTCTTT. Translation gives CASSPGEWATEAFF.

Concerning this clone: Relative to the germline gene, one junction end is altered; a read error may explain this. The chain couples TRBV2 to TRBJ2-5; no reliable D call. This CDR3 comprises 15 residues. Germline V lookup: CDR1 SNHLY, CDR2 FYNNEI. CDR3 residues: CASSEGALPRETQYF. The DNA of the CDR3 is TGTGCCAGCAGCGAAGGAGCCCTGCCACGGGAGACCCAGTACTTC. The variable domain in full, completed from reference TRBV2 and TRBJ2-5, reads EPEVTQTPSHQVTQMGQEVILRCVPISNHLYFYWYRQILGQKVEFLVSFYNNEISEKSEIFDDQFSVERPDGSNFTLKIRSTKLEDSAMYFCASSEGALPRETQYFGPGTRLLVL.

CDR3 sequence: CSVILLGDTQYF. As DNA, the CDR3 is TGCAGCGTCATACTCCTTGGAGATACGCAGTATTTT. The chain joins TRBV29-1 to TRBJ2-3; D not resolved. The CDR3 is 12 amino acids. CDR1 and CDR2 (germline): SQVTM, ANQGSEA. The ends were cut back, 6 bases at V and 5 bases at J, with 12 bases in the middle.

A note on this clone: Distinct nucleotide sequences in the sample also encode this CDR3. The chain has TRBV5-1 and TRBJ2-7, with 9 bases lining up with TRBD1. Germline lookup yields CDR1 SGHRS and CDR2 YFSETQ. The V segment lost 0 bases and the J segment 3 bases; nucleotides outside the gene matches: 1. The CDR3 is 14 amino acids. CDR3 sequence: CASSLDRGHYEQYF. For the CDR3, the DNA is TGCGCCAGCAGCTTGGACAGGGGGCACTACGAGCAGTACTTC.

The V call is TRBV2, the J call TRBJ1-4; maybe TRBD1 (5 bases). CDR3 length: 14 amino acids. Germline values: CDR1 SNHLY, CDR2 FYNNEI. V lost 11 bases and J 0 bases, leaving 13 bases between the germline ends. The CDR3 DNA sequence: TGTGCCGGTACTTTGACAGCAACTAATGAAAAACTGTTTTTT. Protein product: CAGTLTATNEKLFF.

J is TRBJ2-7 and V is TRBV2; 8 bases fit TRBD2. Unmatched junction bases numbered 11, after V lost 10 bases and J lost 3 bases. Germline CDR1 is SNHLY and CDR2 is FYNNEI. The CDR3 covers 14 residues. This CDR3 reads CAILRGAGGYEQYF. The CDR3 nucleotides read TGTGCCATTCTCCGAGGGGCGGGAGGCTACGAGCAGTACTTC.

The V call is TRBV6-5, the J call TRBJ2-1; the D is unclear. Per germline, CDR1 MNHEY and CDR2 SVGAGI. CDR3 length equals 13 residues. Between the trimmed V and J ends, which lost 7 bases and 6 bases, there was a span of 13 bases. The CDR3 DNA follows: TGTGCCAGCACCAACGCCCTTTCCAATGAGCAGTTCTTC. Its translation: CASTNALSNEQFF.

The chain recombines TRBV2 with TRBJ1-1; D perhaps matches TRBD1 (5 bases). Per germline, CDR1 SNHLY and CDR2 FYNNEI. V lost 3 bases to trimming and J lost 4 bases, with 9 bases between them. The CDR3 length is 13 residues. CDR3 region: CASSERQITEAFF. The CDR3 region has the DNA TGTGCCAGCAGTGAGAGACAGATCACTGAAGCTTTCTTT.

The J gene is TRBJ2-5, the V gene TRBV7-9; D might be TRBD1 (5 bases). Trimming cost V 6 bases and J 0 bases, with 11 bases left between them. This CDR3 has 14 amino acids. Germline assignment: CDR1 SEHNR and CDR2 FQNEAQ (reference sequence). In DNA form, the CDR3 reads TGTGCCAGCAGTTTCGACAGAAACCAAGAGACCCAGTACTTC. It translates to CASSFDRNQETQYF. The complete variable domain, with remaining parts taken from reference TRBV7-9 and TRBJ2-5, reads DTGVSQNPRHKITKRGQNVTFRCDPISEHNRLYWYRQTLGQGPEFLTYFQNEAQLEKSRLLSDRFSAERPKGSFSTLEIQRTEQGDSAMYLCASSFDRNQETQYFGPGTRLLVL.

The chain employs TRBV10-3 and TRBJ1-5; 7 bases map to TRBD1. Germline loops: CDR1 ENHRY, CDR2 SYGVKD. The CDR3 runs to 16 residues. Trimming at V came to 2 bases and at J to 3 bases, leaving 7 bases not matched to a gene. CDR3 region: CAISERQGGANQPQHF. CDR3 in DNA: TGTGCCATCAGTGAGAGACAGGGCGGCGCCAATCAGCCCCAGCATTTT.

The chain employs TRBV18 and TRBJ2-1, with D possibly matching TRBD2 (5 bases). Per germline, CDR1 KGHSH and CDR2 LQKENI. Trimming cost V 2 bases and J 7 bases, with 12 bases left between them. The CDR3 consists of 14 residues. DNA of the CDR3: TGTGCCAGCTCACCAGGGATTACGGGGAATGAGCAGTTCTTC. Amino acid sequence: CASSPGITGNEQFF.

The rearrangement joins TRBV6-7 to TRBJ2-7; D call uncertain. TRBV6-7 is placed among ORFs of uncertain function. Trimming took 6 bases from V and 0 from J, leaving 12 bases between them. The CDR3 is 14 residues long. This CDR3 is CASSQSDHSYEQYF. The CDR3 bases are TGTGCCAGCAGCCAGTCGGACCACTCCTACGAGCAGTACTTC.

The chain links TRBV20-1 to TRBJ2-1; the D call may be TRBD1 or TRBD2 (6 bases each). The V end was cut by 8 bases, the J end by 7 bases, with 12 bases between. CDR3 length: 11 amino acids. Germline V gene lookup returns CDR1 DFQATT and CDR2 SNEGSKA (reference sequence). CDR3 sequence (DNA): TGCAGTACGCGGAGGGGGAATGAGCAGTTCTTC. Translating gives CSTRRGNEQFF.

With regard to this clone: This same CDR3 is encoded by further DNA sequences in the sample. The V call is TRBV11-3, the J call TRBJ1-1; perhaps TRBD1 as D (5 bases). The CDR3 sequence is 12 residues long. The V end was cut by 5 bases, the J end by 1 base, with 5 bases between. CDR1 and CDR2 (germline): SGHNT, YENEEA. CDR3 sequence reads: CASSRGNTEAFF. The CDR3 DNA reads TGTGCCAGCAGCAGGGGGAACACTGAAGCTTTCTTT.

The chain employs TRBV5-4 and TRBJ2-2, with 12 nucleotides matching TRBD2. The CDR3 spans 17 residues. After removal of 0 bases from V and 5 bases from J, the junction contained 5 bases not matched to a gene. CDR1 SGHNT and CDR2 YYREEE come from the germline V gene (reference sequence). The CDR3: CASSLAGLAGQTGELFF. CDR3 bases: TGTGCCAGCAGCTTGGCCGGACTAGCGGGGCAAACCGGGGAGCTGTTTTTT.

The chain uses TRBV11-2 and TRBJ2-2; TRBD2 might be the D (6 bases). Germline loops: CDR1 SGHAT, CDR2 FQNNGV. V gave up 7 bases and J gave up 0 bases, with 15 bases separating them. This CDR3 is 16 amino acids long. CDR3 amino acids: CASTFRGGANTGELFF. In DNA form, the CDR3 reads TGTGCCAGCACCTTCCGGGGCGGGGCGAACACCGGGGAGCTGTTTTTT.

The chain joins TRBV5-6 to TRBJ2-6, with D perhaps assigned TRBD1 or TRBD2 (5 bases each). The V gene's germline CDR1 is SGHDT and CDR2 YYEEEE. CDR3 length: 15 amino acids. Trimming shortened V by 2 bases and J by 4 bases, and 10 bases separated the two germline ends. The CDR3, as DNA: TGTGCCAGCAGCTTTGCAGGGACCGGGGCCAACGTCCTGACTTTC. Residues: CASSFAGTGANVLTF.

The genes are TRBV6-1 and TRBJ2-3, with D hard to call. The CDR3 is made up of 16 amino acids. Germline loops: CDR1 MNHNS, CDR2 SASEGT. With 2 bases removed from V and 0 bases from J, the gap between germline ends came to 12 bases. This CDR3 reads CASSEMRRQSTDTQYF. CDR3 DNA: TGTGCCAGCAGTGAAATGCGCAGGCAAAGCACAGATACGCAGTATTTT.

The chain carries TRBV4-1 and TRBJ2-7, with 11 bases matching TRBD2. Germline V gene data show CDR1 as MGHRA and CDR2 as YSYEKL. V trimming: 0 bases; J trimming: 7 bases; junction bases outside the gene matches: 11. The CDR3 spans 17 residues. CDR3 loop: CASSQDAGRLAGREQYF. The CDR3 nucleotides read TGCGCCAGCAGCCAAGATGCGGGTAGACTAGCGGGACGGGAGCAGTACTTC.

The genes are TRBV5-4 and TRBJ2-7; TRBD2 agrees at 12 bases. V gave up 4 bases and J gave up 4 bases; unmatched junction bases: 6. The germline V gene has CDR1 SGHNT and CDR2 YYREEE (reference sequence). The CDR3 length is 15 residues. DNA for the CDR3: TGTGCCAGCAGCGACCGACTAGCGGGAGTTTACGAGCAGTACTTC. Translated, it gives CASSDRLAGVYEQYF.